This T cell receptor (beta chain) comes out of a study of long-term antiretroviral therapy in people with HIV. The germline V gene has CDR1 SQVTM and CDR2 ANQGSEA. Trimming removed 4 bases from V and 4 bases from J, with 8 bases in between. The CDR3 sequence is 11 residues long. Version v3.0 of the immunoSEQ assay ran at survey level. Only in-frame clones appear in the TCRdb table, and some are missing; sequencing was by immunoSEQ multiplex PCR. The repertoire consists of tens of thousands of clones, with nearly 90% occurring once and the leading ten covering approximately 13%. This chain connects TRBV29-1 to TRBJ2-7, with D possibly being TRBD1 (5 bases). This sequence was found in a young man with HIV. Source: unsorted PBMCs, taken 1.1 years after starting antiretroviral therapy. CDR3 nucleotides: TGCAGCGTTGTAGCAGGGTACGAGCAGTACTTC. It encodes CSVVAGYEQYF.